One sample yielded the 26 T cell receptor beta chains listed below, sequenced in a study of Graves' ophthalmopathy and Graves' hyperthyroidism. Investigators amplified TCR beta CDR3 regions from RNA transcripts. The authors performed first-round RT-PCR with HTBI primers and then a second-round multiplex PCR. TCRdb recomputed calls from the multiplex PCR reads with MiXCR, one row per CDR3 protein. Of around 1.1 million distinct CDR3 sequences detected, about two fifths appear once; the ten largest clones hold more than 9.5%. The sequencing sample was made of peripheral blood or thyroid tissue (not recorded which). The receptors originated from an adult man with Graves' hyperthyroidism.

This clonotype came up a few times. V gene TRBV2 combines with J gene TRBJ1-5, with D uncertain. CDR3 length: 18 amino acids. V dropped 5 bases and J dropped 4 bases, with 24 bases sitting between them. Germline CDR1 reads SNHLY; CDR2 reads FYNNEI. CDR3 residues: CASSTRNLGWGKNQPQHF. The CDR3, as DNA: TGTGCCAGCAGTACCCGGAACCTGGGATGGGGAAAAAATCAGCCCCAGCATTTT. The whole variable domain, remainder taken from reference TRBV2 and TRBJ1-5, is EPEVTQTPSHQVTQMGQEVILRCVPISNHLYFYWYRQILGQKVEFLVSFYNNEISEKSEIFDDQFSVERPDGSNFTLKIRSTKLEDSAMYFCASSTRNLGWGKNQPQHFGDGTRLSIL.

V and J are TRBV25-1 and TRBJ2-7; 7 bases are shared with TRBD2. Germline V CDR1 and CDR2: MGHDK, SYGVNS. The trim removed 8 bases at V and 6 bases at J, leaving 4 bases unmatched. This CDR3 comprises 11 residues. CDR3 protein: CASQRGGEQYF. Written as DNA, the CDR3 is TGTGCCAGCCAGCGGGGAGGCGAGCAGTACTTC.

To note about this clonotype: The junction differs from germline at one of its ends, possibly a read error. This rearrangement joins TRBV7-9 to TRBJ2-7; no firm D call. CDR3 size: 13 residues. Per germline, CDR1 SEHNR and CDR2 FQNEAQ (reference sequence). As DNA, the CDR3 is TGTGCCAGCAGCTTGGCGGATCATGGCGAGCAGTCCTTC. It is translated as CASSLADHGEQSF.

In its sample, this clonotype was seen many times. V and J are TRBV2 and TRBJ2-7; tentative D call: TRBD1 (6 bases). V shed 8 bases and J shed 3 bases, with 17 bases lying between them. Germline V gene data show CDR1 as SNHLY and CDR2 as FYNNEI. The CDR3 has 14 amino acids. CDR3 amino acids: CASSTPGTLYEQYF. In DNA form, the CDR3 reads TGTGCCAGCTCGACCCCCGGGACACTCTACGAGCAGTACTTC.

The chain uses TRBV25-1 and TRBJ1-2; no clear D. The CDR3 loop spans 14 amino acids. In germline, CDR1 is MGHDK, CDR2 SYGVNS. The germline V and J ends were trimmed by 5 bases and 4 bases, with 14 bases remaining between them. CDR3 coding DNA: TGTGCCAGCAGTTTAGGAGGACGGACCTATGGCTACACCTTC. Protein: CASSLGGRTYGYTF.

This clonotype has more than one count but fewer than ten. The CDR3 coding sequence is TGTGCCAGCAGCCCCTCGCAGGGGAGGCATGAAAAACTGTTTTTT. Translated: CASSPSQGRHEKLFF. The rearrangement joins TRBV7-6 to TRBJ1-4, with D perhaps matching TRBD1 (6 bases). The CDR3 extends over 15 amino acids. CDR1 and CDR2 (germline): SGHVS, FNYEAQ. The V gene lost 5 bases and the J gene lost 6 bases, with 16 bases spanning the gap. Together with reference TRBV7-6 and TRBJ1-4, the CDR3 gives the full variable domain: GAGVSQSPRYKVTKRGQDVALRCDPISGHVSLYWYRQALGQGPEFLTYFNYEAQQDKSGLPNDRFSAERPEGSISTLTIQRTEQRDSAMYRCASSPSQGRHEKLFFGSGTQLSVL.

This clonotype was detected only a few times. This chain uses TRBV24-1 with TRBJ1-2; the D gene is possibly TRBD1 (5 bases). Per germline, CDR1 KGHDR and CDR2 SFDVKD. Trimming removed 4 bases at V and 4 bases at J, with 12 bases between. The CDR3 sequence is 14 residues long. The chain's CDR3 is CATSESGRGYGYTF. The CDR3 nucleotides are TGTGCCACCAGTGAATCAGGGAGAGGCTATGGCTACACCTTC.

The CDR3 reads CATTPFGETQYF. As DNA, the CDR3 is TGTGCCACCACCCCATTCGGGGAGACCCAGTACTTC. V and J are TRBV24-1 and TRBJ2-5; D ambiguous. Germline CDR1 KGHDR, CDR2 SFDVKD. The length of the CDR3 is 12 residues. With 8 bases removed from V and 5 bases from J, the gap between germline ends came to 11 bases.

For this clonotype: This may be a read error, as it is one base from a much larger clone. The chain recombines TRBV10-3 with TRBJ2-2; TRBD2 matches 10 bases. Germline trimming cut 3 bases from V and 7 bases from J; bases unmatched to any gene: 8. CDR3 size: 16 residues. Germline assignment: CDR1 ENHRY and CDR2 SYGVKD. CDR3 sequence (DNA): TGTGCCATCAGTGATTCACTAGCGGGACAGGTCGGGGAGCTGTTTTTT. Protein: CAISDSLAGQVGELFF.

This clonotype appeared many times. This chain links TRBV12-3 or TRBV12-4 with TRBJ1-2; 8 bases are a match to TRBD1. The CDR3 extends over 12 amino acids. Trimming cost V 7 bases and J 7 bases; bases outside gene matches: 5. CDR3 sequence reads: CASTPDRVGYTF. CDR3 nucleotide sequence: TGTGCCAGCACCCCGGACAGGGTTGGCTACACCTTC.

This clonotype was seen more than once but under ten times. The chain recombines TRBV5-6 with TRBJ2-6; 15 bases line up with TRBD2. V was pared by 3 bases and J by 0 bases, with 19 bases of the junction left unmatched. This CDR3 is built from 24 residues. Germline V gene sequence: CDR1 SGHDT, CDR2 YYEEEE. The CDR3: CASSSPVGTSGGRSYPSGANVLTF. The DNA of the CDR3 is TGTGCCAGCAGCTCGCCGGTAGGGACTAGCGGGGGGCGAAGTTACCCCTCTGGGGCCAACGTCCTGACTTTC.

V usage is TRBV6-6 and J usage is TRBJ1-5, with 9 bases lining up with TRBD1. V was clipped by 6 bases and J by 6 bases; unmatched bases: 6. The CDR3 is made up of 14 amino acids. Germline loops: CDR1 MNHNY, CDR2 SVGAGI (reference sequence). The DNA for the CDR3 is TGTGCCAGCAGAACCGACAGGGGGGGTCAGCCCCAGCATTTT. It codes for CASRTDRGGQPQHF.

As to this clonotype: This CDR3 fails to terminate in the conserved phenylalanine or tryptophan, so it likely reflects a read error. No DNA is shown, since the ends of the CDR3 on it are uncertain; the CDR3 is the one TCRdb lists. The chain joins TRBV10-2 to TRBJ1-6. With termini counted, the CDR3 has 8 amino acids. The germline CDR1 and CDR2 sequences are WSHSY and SAAADI. This CDR3 is CASTLTTI.

This clonotype was detected a few times. The CDR3 nucleotides read TGTGCCAGCAGTTTCTGGGGGGTGAGCAATCAGCCCCAGCATTTT. Protein sequence: CASSFWGVSNQPQHF. V usage is TRBV12-3 or TRBV12-4 and J usage is TRBJ1-5; weak D call: TRBD1 (5 bases). Trimming shortened V by 3 bases and J by 1 base, and 10 bases separated the two germline ends. The CDR3 spans 15 residues.

This rearrangement joins TRBV20-1 to TRBJ1-5, with D tentatively TRBD1 (5 bases). This CDR3 contains 15 residues. CDR1 is DFQATT, CDR2 SNEGSKA, per germline (reference sequence). V dropped 6 bases and J dropped 3 bases, with 18 bases sitting between them. CDR3 in amino acids: CSARILGVPNQPQHF. In DNA, the CDR3 is TGCAGTGCCCGAATTCTAGGGGTACCCAATCAGCCCCAGCATTTT.

For the CDR3, the DNA is TGCAGTGCTAGAGATCCAGGCAGCCTTTACACTGAAGCTTTCTTT. Amino acid sequence: CSARDPGSLYTEAFF. The chain employs TRBV20-1 and TRBJ1-1; no clear D gene. Trimming took off 0 bases at V and 3 bases at J, with 14 bases between the two ends. From germline, CDR1 is DFQATT and CDR2 SNEGSKA (reference sequence). CDR3 length equals 15 residues.

This chain joins TRBV9 and TRBJ2-2, with a weak D call TRBD1 (6 bases). This CDR3 region has 15 residues. V lost 5 bases, J lost 3 bases, and 14 bases lay in between. Germline CDR1 reads SGDLS; CDR2 reads YYNGEE. CDR3 DNA: TGTGCCAGCAGACCAACAGGGCTCCACACCGGGGAGCTGTTTTTT. Its translation: CASRPTGLHTGELFF.

This chain uses TRBV29-1 with TRBJ1-1; no clear D. Germline CDR1 SQVTM, CDR2 ANQGSEA. V was shortened by 6 bases and J by 1 base, with 12 bases between the two germline ends. CDR3 length equals 13 residues. The CDR3, as DNA: TGCAGCGTGGCCCCGTTGACGAACACTGAAGCTTTCTTT. Translating gives CSVAPLTNTEAFF.

This clonotype was seen many times. J is TRBJ2-5 and V is TRBV7-8; D gene uncertain. The CDR3 is made up of 11 amino acids. The germline gives CDR1 SGHVS, CDR2 FQNEAQ. V shed 8 bases and J shed 3 bases, with 7 bases lying between them. CDR3 bases: TGTGCCAGCGCCCTAGAAGAGACCCAGTACTTC. Amino acid sequence: CASALEETQYF.

Remarks on this clonotype: The conserved phenylalanine or tryptophan is not found at the CDR3 terminus, so this likely reflects a read error. The rearrangement uses TRBV5-6 and TRBJ2-7, with 9 bases aligning to TRBD1. CDR3 length: 14 residues. With V trimmed by 0 bases and J by 3 bases, 1 base remained unmatched. From germline, CDR1 is SGHDT and CDR2 YYEEEE. Here the CDR3 DNA reads TGTGCCAGCAGCTTGGTGGACAGGGGCTACGAGCAGTACCTC. Its protein product is CASSLVDRGYEQYL.

This clonotype was seen only a few times. V is TRBV10-2 and J is TRBJ2-7, with D unresolved. The V gene lost 6 bases and the J gene lost 1 base, with 16 bases spanning the gap. In germline, CDR1 is WSHSY, CDR2 SAAADI. The length of the CDR3 is 15 residues. The CDR3 sequence is CASSESAWESYEQYF. DNA of the CDR3: TGCGCCAGCAGCGAATCGGCATGGGAATCCTACGAGCAGTACTTC.

At least ten counts were recorded for this clonotype. The chain combines TRBV6-5 with TRBJ1-2, with TRBD1 as a possible D gene (5 bases). The CDR3 consists of 14 residues. The germline gives CDR1 MNHEY, CDR2 SVGAGI. Trimming took off 2 bases at V and 7 bases at J, with 14 bases between the two ends. CDR3 amino acids: CASSYNTGTVGYTF. The CDR3 DNA is TGTGCCAGCAGTTACAACACGGGGACCGTTGGCTACACCTTC.

This clonotype was found many times. CDR3 sequence reads: CASSEALRGFGTQYF. The CDR3 coding sequence is TGTGCCAGCAGTGAAGCGCTTAGAGGGTTCGGAACCCAGTACTTC. V gene TRBV2 combines with J gene TRBJ2-5, with D possibly matching TRBD2 (5 bases). Germline V gives CDR1 SNHLY, CDR2 FYNNEI. There are 15 residues in the CDR3. Trimming took off 0 bases at V and 8 bases at J, with 16 bases between the two ends.

This clonotype was found many times. The V and J genes are TRBV9 and TRBJ2-7; tentative D call: TRBD2 (6 bases). The V gene's germline CDR1 is SGDLS and CDR2 YYNGEE. V was cut by 0 bases and J by 6 bases, with 10 bases left in between. CDR3 length: 13 residues. CDR3 loop: CASSVGGGTEQYF. CDR3 nucleotides: TGTGCCAGCAGCGTAGGGGGCGGGACCGAGCAGTACTTC.

The sample holds many counts of this clonotype. The chain recombines TRBV5-1 with TRBJ1-1; D unresolved. CDR3 size: 16 residues. Germline CDR1 is SGHRS and CDR2 is YFSETQ. Trimming stripped 3 bases from V and 2 bases from J, with 17 bases between. CDR3 region: CASSSTPVGGNTEAFF. CDR3 DNA sequence: TGCGCCAGCAGCTCTACCCCGGTTGGCGGTAACACTGAAGCTTTCTTT. The full variable domain, with the rest looked up from reference TRBV5-1 and TRBJ1-1, is KAGVTQTPRYLIKTRGQQVTLSCSPISGHRSVSWYQQTPGQGLQFLFEYFSETQRNKGNFPGRFSGRQFSNSRSEMNVSTLELGDSALYLCASSSTPVGGNTEAFFGQGTRLTVV.

The chain combines TRBV6-6 with TRBJ1-1, with D maybe TRBD1 (5 bases). The length of the CDR3 is 16 residues. Per the germline V gene, CDR1 is MNHNY and CDR2 is SVGAGI (reference sequence). Trimming removed 0 bases from V and 3 bases from J, with 14 bases in between. The CDR3 here is CASSYSTVGADTEAFF. The CDR3 DNA reads as TGTGCCAGCAGTTACTCGACCGTTGGGGCGGACACTGAAGCTTTCTTT.